This T cell receptor (beta chain) was sequenced during a study of T cells in Graves' hyperthyroidism and ophthalmopathy. Whole-study results and caveats: Most clonotypes that expanded in the thyroid above 0.001 also showed up in blood. The model made its ophthalmopathy prediction, and onset followed a median approximately six months later. Ophthalmopathy could be told apart from stable hyperthyroidism with a 13 V-J model.

The junction had 9 bases not matched to a gene; V was cut back by 5 bases and J by 0 bases. This CDR3 has 18 amino acids. The V gene's germline CDR1 is SGHTA and CDR2 FQGNSA. This clonotype was picked up many times. What it binds is unknown. Amplification targeted TCR beta CDR3 regions from RNA transcripts. A set of HTBI primers served as the primers for a first-round RT-PCR of the TCR CDR3. TCRdb re-called the multiplex PCR reads with MiXCR, one entry per CDR3 protein. This table has over 200,000 distinct CDR3 sequences, 15% to 20% appearing once. The chain combines TRBV7-2 with TRBJ1-5; 11 bases line up with TRBD1. This receptor was taken from a man aged 35 to 55 with Graves' hyperthyroidism. The source material was blood. CDR3 sequence: CASSHYGTGGYSNQPQHF. As DNA, the CDR3 is TGTGCCAGCAGCCACTATGGGACAGGGGGGTATAGCAATCAGCCCCAGCATTTT.